This T cell receptor (beta chain) was captured by sequencing in a study of CD8 T cells in ankylosing spondylitis. Construction of TCR beta libraries was performed using quantitative 5'-RACE with molecular barcodes. TCRdb re-derived calls from the 5' RACE reads in MiXCR, one entry per CDR3 protein. The sample includes some 840,000 distinct CDR3 sequences, 10% to 15% of them seen just once. Findings and caveats of the study: Past studies reported some motif variants in reactive arthritis synovial fluid and blood. Disease-linked clones were reportedly significantly enriched in matched ankylosing spondylitis synovial fluid. Seemingly distinctive of ankylosing spondylitis blood was a TCR beta motif formed by eight highly homologous variants. Those disease-linked clones were CD8+; they were also relatively rare in peripheral blood.

For this clonotype: Its specificity is not known.

Sequenced: blood, either unsorted or a sorted T cell fraction (not recorded which). This clonotype originated in a male donor with ankylosing spondylitis.

The CDR3 DNA sequence: TGCAGTGCTAGAGTGAACGTTGGGAATCAGCCCCAGCATTTT. Its protein product is CSARVNVGNQPQHF. The rearrangement joins TRBV20-1 to TRBJ1-5; D unresolved. Per the germline V gene, CDR1 is DFQATT and CDR2 is SNEGSKA (reference sequence). Deletions cut 1 base from V and 4 bases from J, with 11 bases between. The CDR3 length is 14 residues.